These 8 T cell receptor beta chains were sequenced from one sample in a study of cytomegalovirus exposure and HLA in healthy donors. The primer mix had 60 Vbeta and 13 Jbeta primers. Sequenced by immunoSEQ multiplex PCR; TCRdb stores in-frame clones only, minus some. The table shows around 150,000 clones, with roughly 88% occurring only once. The source material was PBMCs. The receptors shown here come from a man aged 50 or older in good health and CMV-seropositive.

This rearrangement joins TRBV27 to TRBJ2-1; TRBD1 matches 8 bases. With 0 bases clipped from V and 7 bases from J, the junction kept 5 bases outside the gene matches. This CDR3 contains 15 residues. Germline CDR1 reads MNHEY; CDR2 reads SMNVEV (reference sequence). CDR3: CASSLSTGVGNEQFF. DNA of the CDR3: TGTGCCAGCAGTTTATCGACAGGGGTTGGGAATGAGCAGTTCTTC.

V usage is TRBV5-3 and J usage is TRBJ1-1; D is perhaps TRBD1 (5 bases). TRBV5-3 is labeled an ORF, and its function is uncertain. This CDR3 is built from 14 residues. V was trimmed by 0 bases and J by 5 bases, leaving 11 bases between them. The CDR3 sequence: CARSLEGKGTEAFF. The CDR3 nucleotides are TGTGCCAGAAGCTTGGAAGGTAAGGGGACTGAAGCTTTCTTT.

This clone turned up a few times. The V call is TRBV5-1, the J call TRBJ2-6; TRBD1 might be the D (6 bases). This CDR3 contains 17 residues. V lost 4 bases to trimming and J lost 2 bases, with 16 bases between them. CDR1 is SGHRS, CDR2 YFSETQ, per germline. The CDR3 region is CASSPQRGTAGANVLTF. CDR3 DNA sequence: TGCGCCAGCAGCCCCCAGAGGGGGACGGCTGGGGCCAACGTCCTGACTTTC.

Here the CDR3 reads CASSSSGVGENTEAFF. The CDR3 bases are TGTGCCAGCAGTTCCTCCGGGGTCGGGGAGAACACTGAAGCTTTCTTT. J is TRBJ1-1 and V is TRBV6-5, with D unresolved. Germline-derived CDR1 and CDR2 are MNHEY and SVGAGI. V lost 4 bases and J lost 1, with 16 bases in between. The CDR3 consists of 16 residues.

Turning to this clone: Other nucleotide sequences in the sample specify the same CDR3. The chain uses TRBV19 and TRBJ1-5; 9 nucleotides line up with TRBD1. Germline loops: CDR1 LNHDA, CDR2 SQIVND (reference sequence). The CDR3 runs 14 residues. After removal of 6 bases from V and 4 bases from J, the junction contained 4 bases not matched to a gene. In DNA, the CDR3 is TGTGCCAGTAGCCTGACAGGGGGAAATCAGCCCCAGCATTTT. It encodes CASSLTGGNQPQHF.

J is TRBJ2-5 and V is TRBV5-1, with 12 bases lining up with TRBD2. Per germline, CDR1 SGHRS and CDR2 YFSETQ. CDR3 length: 15 residues. V lost 4 bases, J lost 4 bases, and 5 bases stayed unmatched. The CDR3 spells CASSPGLAGSETQYF. CDR3 DNA sequence: TGCGCCAGCAGCCCTGGACTAGCGGGATCAGAGACCCAGTACTTC.

The rearrangement links TRBV1 to TRBJ2-5; TRBD2, the D gene given by the table, was not confirmed from the DNA. TRBV1 has pseudogene status. This CDR3 has 18 amino acids. The CDR3 sequence is CTSTVAVEGAGVPQTQYF. The CDR3 bases are TGCACCAGCACGGTGGCTGTGGAAGGGGCGGGAGTACCCCAGACCCAGTACTTC.

The chain is built from TRBV5-1 and TRBJ1-1; 8 bases align to TRBD1. The CDR3 totals 15 residues. CDR1 is SGHRS, CDR2 YFSETQ, per germline. With 4 bases clipped from V and 6 bases from J, the junction kept 11 bases outside the gene matches. CDR3 DNA sequence: TGCGCCAGCAGCCATTCGGACAGGGCGGTTTCTGAAGCTTTCTTT. It codes for CASSHSDRAVSEAFF.